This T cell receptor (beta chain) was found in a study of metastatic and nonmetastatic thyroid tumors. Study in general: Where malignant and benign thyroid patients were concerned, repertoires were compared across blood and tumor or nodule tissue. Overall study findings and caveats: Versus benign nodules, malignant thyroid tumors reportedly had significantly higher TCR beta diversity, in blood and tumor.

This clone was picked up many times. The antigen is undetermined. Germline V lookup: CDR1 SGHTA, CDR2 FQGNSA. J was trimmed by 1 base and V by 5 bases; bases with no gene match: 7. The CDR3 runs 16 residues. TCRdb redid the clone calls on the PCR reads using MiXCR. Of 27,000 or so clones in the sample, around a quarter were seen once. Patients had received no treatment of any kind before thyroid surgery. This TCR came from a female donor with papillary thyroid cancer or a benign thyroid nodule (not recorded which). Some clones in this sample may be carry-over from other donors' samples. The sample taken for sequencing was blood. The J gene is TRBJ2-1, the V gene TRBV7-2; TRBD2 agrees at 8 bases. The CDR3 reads CASSLQAGASYNEQFF. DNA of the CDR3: TGTGCCAGCAGCCTCCAAGCGGGAGCTTCCTACAATGAGCAGTTCTTC.